Presented here are 30 T cell receptor beta chains from one specimen sequenced in a study of T-cell reconstitution after alpha-beta-depleted transplantation in children. Molecular barcoding with unique molecular identifiers was used for the TCRbeta library. TCRdb called the PCR reads again in MiXCR, with one record for every CDR3 protein. Here the sample spans 4,400 or so distinct CDR3 sequences, about an eighth being singletons. The material sequenced was PBMCs, mostly from graft donor cells, taken 60 days after TCRalphabeta/CD19-depleted stem cell transplant. The receptors were gathered from a male patient aged 2 to 9 who had a stem cell transplant for acute lymphoblastic leukemia, so the T cells may come from the graft donor.

The table lists this clonotype with many counts. CDR3 bases: TGTGCCAGCAGGGGGGAGTTTTACACCGGGGAGCTGTTTTTT. This encodes CASRGEFYTGELFF. This sequence joins TRBV6-5 and TRBJ2-2; D may be TRBD1 or TRBD2 (5 bases each). The CDR3 is 14 amino acids. Germline V gene sequence: CDR1 MNHEY, CDR2 SVGAGI. V lost 6 bases, J lost 3 bases, and 11 bases lay in between.

This clonotype has at least ten counts. The rearrangement joins TRBV7-9 to TRBJ1-1; perhaps TRBD1 as D (5 bases). Germline assignment: CDR1 SEHNR and CDR2 FQNEAQ (reference sequence). The CDR3 sequence is 14 residues long. V lost 5 bases, J lost 1 base, and 11 bases lay in between. The CDR3 is CASSVQAPNTEAFF. For the CDR3, the DNA is TGTGCCAGCAGCGTACAGGCGCCGAACACTGAAGCTTTCTTT. The full variable domain, its missing parts supplied by reference TRBV7-9 and TRBJ1-1, is DTGVSQNPRHKITKRGQNVTFRCDPISEHNRLYWYRQTLGQGPEFLTYFQNEAQLEKSRLLSDRFSAERPKGSFSTLEIQRTEQGDSAMYLCASSVQAPNTEAFFGQGTRLTVV.

This clonotype was seen many times. The V gene is TRBV9, the J gene TRBJ2-1; 14 nucleotides match TRBD2. This CDR3 region has 16 residues. With V trimmed by 2 bases and J by 6 bases, 4 bases remained unmatched. Germline V gene sequence: CDR1 SGDLS, CDR2 YYNGEE. The CDR3 bases are TGTGCCAGCAGCGTCACGACTAGCGGGGGGGGCAATGAGCAGTTCTTC. Its translation: CASSVTTSGGGNEQFF.

In this sample, this clonotype is medium-sized (0.01 to 0.1%). The chain recombines TRBV2 with TRBJ1-2; a possible D gene is TRBD1 (6 bases). CDR3 length: 14 residues. CDR1 and CDR2 from the germline V gene are SNHLY and FYNNEI. Trimming pared 6 bases from V and 4 bases from J, leaving 15 bases between. The CDR3 is CASRYRETSYGYTF. The DNA for the CDR3 is TGTGCCAGCAGATACAGGGAGACCTCCTATGGCTACACCTTC.

The table lists this clonotype with many counts. V and J are TRBV20-1 and TRBJ2-7, with D unclear. This CDR3 spans 11 amino acids. V lost 1 base, J lost 3 bases, and 4 bases lay in between. Germline lookup yields CDR1 DFQATT and CDR2 SNEGSKA (reference sequence). This chain's CDR3 is CSARAVYEQYF. CDR3 DNA sequence: TGCAGTGCTAGAGCTGTCTACGAGCAGTACTTC.

The sample holds many counts of this clonotype. The CDR3 nucleotides read TGTGCCAGCAGCCCCTTACCCCAGCGGGAGGGAGAGACCCAGTACTTC. Amino acids: CASSPLPQREGETQYF. This sequence joins TRBV6-2 or TRBV6-3 and TRBJ2-5, with 10 bases lining up with TRBD2. The CDR3 has 16 amino acids. J gave up 4 bases and V 6 bases, and 11 bases lay outside the gene matches. Germline V CDR1 and CDR2: MNHEY, SVGEGT.

This clonotype appeared a few times. The rearrangement uses TRBV3-1 and TRBJ2-1; 11 bases line up with TRBD2. This CDR3 spans 18 amino acids. The J segment lost 0 bases and the V segment lost 10 bases, leaving 14 bases of the junction unmatched. Germline lookup yields CDR1 LGHDT and CDR2 YNNKEL (reference sequence). The CDR3 nucleotides are TGTGCCATCTGCCCCGGGGTACTAGCGGGGGCCTCCTACAATGAGCAGTTCTTC. This encodes CAICPGVLAGASYNEQFF.

By frequency in the sample, this clonotype is medium-sized. This chain links TRBV29-1 with TRBJ1-1; 8 positions agree with TRBD1. Germline V CDR1 and CDR2: SQVTM, ANQGSEA. The CDR3 has 12 residues. V lost 7 bases and J lost 1; bases outside the gene matches: 2. The CDR3 nucleotides are TGCAGCGGAGACAGGGGGAACACTGAAGCTTTCTTT. The encoded protein is CSGDRGNTEAFF. Combining the CDR3 with reference TRBV29-1 and TRBJ1-1 gives the whole variable domain SAVISQKPSRDICQRGTSLTIQCQVDSQVTMMFWYRQQPGQSLTLIATANQGSEATYESGFVIDKFPISRPNLTFSTLTVSNMSPEDSSIYLCSGDRGNTEAFFGQGTRLTVV.

This clonotype was recorded many times. The chain couples TRBV6-5 to TRBJ1-4; possibly TRBD1 for D (6 bases). V was pared by 8 bases and J by 4 bases, with 14 bases between. The CDR3 is 14 amino acids. CDR1 MNHEY and CDR2 SVGAGI come from the germline V gene. CDR3 region: CASEKGELNEKLFF. The DNA of the CDR3 is TGTGCCAGCGAAAAGGGGGAGCTTAATGAAAAACTGTTTTTT.

This clonotype appeared many times. The chain joins TRBV20-1 to TRBJ2-7, with TRBD2 identical over 7 bases. The CDR3 spans 13 residues. Germline values: CDR1 DFQATT, CDR2 SNEGSKA (reference sequence). V shed 4 bases, J shed 2 bases, and the junction held 5 bases outside the gene matches. CDR3 bases: TGCAGTGCTACGGGCGGGGGAACCTACGAGCAGTACTTC. Residues: CSATGGGTYEQYF.

This clonotype appeared many times. This rearrangement joins TRBV9 to TRBJ2-3; 7 nucleotides line up with TRBD1. The CDR3 length is 18 residues. J gave up 2 bases and V 3 bases, and 15 bases lay outside the gene matches. Germline V lookup: CDR1 SGDLS, CDR2 YYNGEE. CDR3: CASSAVGYPGGTTDTQYF. The CDR3 region has the DNA TGTGCCAGCAGCGCAGTGGGGTACCCAGGGGGAACCACAGATACGCAGTATTTT.

With regard to this clonotype: Mismatch with germline at one junction end may stem from a read error. The gene calls are TRBV7-1 and TRBJ2-7; no clear D. TRBV7-1 is an open reading frame whose function is uncertain. The CDR3 length is 14 residues. CDR3 sequence reads: CAISSGLLSYEQYF. CDR3 nucleotide sequence: TGTGCCATCAGCTCCGGGCTGCTCTCCTACGAGCAGTACTTC.

This clonotype is labeled medium-sized. The rearrangement joins TRBV6-5 to TRBJ1-4; D might be TRBD1 (5 bases). Between the trimmed V and J ends, which lost 6 bases and 3 bases, there was a span of 14 bases. The CDR3 spans 15 residues. Germline loops: CDR1 MNHEY, CDR2 SVGAGI. The CDR3 sequence is CASSRAGLANEKLFF. For the CDR3, the DNA is TGTGCCAGCAGCCGCGCAGGGTTAGCTAATGAAAAACTGTTTTTT.

This clonotype has at least ten counts. The V gene is TRBV20-1, the J gene TRBJ1-1, with TRBD1 as a possible D gene (6 bases). Per the germline V gene, CDR1 is DFQATT and CDR2 is SNEGSKA (reference sequence). Between the trimmed V and J ends, which lost 5 bases and 7 bases, there was a span of 11 bases. This CDR3 region has 11 residues. The CDR3 DNA follows: TGCAGTGCTTCGGGGGCGGGTGAAGCTTTCTTT. It codes for CSASGAGEAFF.

This clonotype is labeled medium-sized. J is TRBJ2-5 and V is TRBV15; tentatively, D is TRBD1 (6 bases). The CDR3 is made up of 14 amino acids. Trimming took 3 bases from V and 1 from J, leaving 9 bases between them. From germline, CDR1 is LNHNV and CDR2 YYDKDF (reference sequence). The CDR3: CATSRKTGQETQYF. Written as DNA, the CDR3 is TGTGCCACCAGCAGGAAGACAGGCCAAGAGACCCAGTACTTC.

This clonotype is categorized as medium-sized. The V and J genes are TRBV7-8 and TRBJ1-5; possibly TRBD1 for D (5 bases). Germline lookup yields CDR1 SGHVS and CDR2 FQNEAQ. CDR3 size: 18 residues. V was cut by 0 bases and J by 1 base, with 16 bases left in between. The CDR3 DNA reads as TGTGCCAGCAGCTTAGCGGAATTGAGGGGCAAGAGCAATCAGCCCCAGCATTTT. Protein product: CASSLAELRGKSNQPQHF.

This clonotype was counted between two and nine times. V usage is TRBV4-2 and J usage is TRBJ2-3; either TRBD1 or TRBD2 may supply D (5 bases each). V was shortened by 9 bases and J by 2 bases, with 30 bases between the two germline ends. Germline loops: CDR1 LGHNA, CDR2 YNFKEQ. The CDR3 runs to 19 residues. The CDR3 region is CARGPGILGAGLITDTQYF. The DNA for the CDR3 is TGTGCCAGGGGCCCCGGGATCCTCGGGGCAGGATTAATCACAGATACGCAGTATTTT.

This clonotype has a count of ten or more. The V gene is TRBV24-1, the J gene TRBJ2-1, with 8 positions matching TRBD2. The CDR3 spans 15 residues. Per germline, CDR1 KGHDR and CDR2 SFDVKD. With V trimmed by 4 bases and J by 6 bases, 7 bases remained unmatched. The CDR3 bases are TGTGCCACCAGTGACCAGCGGGAGTTTAGCAATGAGCAGTTCTTC. Translation gives CATSDQREFSNEQFF.

This clonotype was detected ten times or more. The chain combines TRBV6-2 or TRBV6-3 with TRBJ2-1; TRBD2 matches 7 bases. The CDR3 is made up of 15 amino acids. From germline, CDR1 is MNHEY and CDR2 SVGEGT. J lost 0 bases, V lost 2 bases, and 1 base had no gene match. The CDR3 coding sequence is TGTGCCAGCAGTTACACGGGGGGCTCCTACAATGAGCAGTTCTTC. As protein: CASSYTGGSYNEQFF.

The V call is TRBV29-1, the J call TRBJ2-1, with 12 nucleotides matching TRBD1. The CDR3 length is 16 residues. Looked up from germline, CDR1 is SQVTM and CDR2 is ANQGSEA. V lost 4 bases to trimming and J lost 7 bases; unmatched junction nucleotides: 11. The DNA for the CDR3 is TGCAGCGTTGCCGGGACAGGGGGCCATGGGTCAAATGAGCAGTTCTTC. Its translation is CSVAGTGGHGSNEQFF.

This clonotype was seen repeatedly, ten times or more. V is TRBV6-5 and J is TRBJ1-4, with TRBD1 identical over 10 bases. The CDR3 has 17 residues. The V segment lost 8 bases and the J segment 0 bases; nucleotides outside the gene matches: 9. The germline V gene has CDR1 MNHEY and CDR2 SVGAGI. Written as DNA, the CDR3 is TGTGCCAGCTCCGACAGGGGGCTCTTTGCAACTAATGAAAAACTGTTTTTT. Protein product: CASSDRGLFATNEKLFF.

In this sample, this clonotype turned up many times. The J gene is TRBJ2-3, the V gene TRBV9, with D possibly called TRBD1 or TRBD2 (5 bases each). V gave up 2 bases and J gave up 2 bases, with 9 bases separating them. The germline CDR1 and CDR2 sequences are SGDLS and YYNGEE. The CDR3 covers 14 residues. CDR3 DNA sequence: TGTGCCAGCAGCGTCCGGGGCTTCACAGATACGCAGTATTTT. Its protein is CASSVRGFTDTQYF. Drawing the rest from reference TRBV9 and TRBJ2-3, the complete variable domain is DSGVTQTPKHLITATGQRVTLRCSPRSGDLSVYWYQQSLDQGLQFLIQYYNGEERAKGNILERFSAQQFPDLHSELNLSSLELGDSALYFCASSVRGFTDTQYFGPGTRLTVL.

This clonotype was observed at least ten times. V gene TRBV12-5 combines with J gene TRBJ1-5; D may be TRBD1 (6 bases). CDR1 is LGHNT and CDR2 is FRNRAP in the germline V gene. V lost 4 bases and J 7 bases, leaving 23 bases between the germline ends. This CDR3 is built from 17 residues. The CDR3 nucleotides read TGTGCTAGTGGTTCTACCCCCTTGGGAGGACAGAGACAGCCCCAGCATTTT. Its protein product is CASGSTPLGGQRQPQHF. The whole variable domain, filled in from reference TRBV12-5 and TRBJ1-5, reads DARVTQTPRHKVTEMGQEVTMRCQPILGHNTVFWYRQTMMQGLELLAYFRNRAPLDDSGMPKDRFSAEMPDATLATLKIQPSEPRDSAVYFCASGSTPLGGQRQPQHFGDGTRLSIL.

By sample fraction, this clonotype is medium-sized (0.01 to 0.1%). V usage is TRBV4-3 and J usage is TRBJ2-2; 10 bases are shared with TRBD1. Germline values: CDR1 LGHNA, CDR2 YSLEER. The CDR3 spans 16 residues. With 4 bases clipped from V and 6 bases from J, the junction kept 8 bases outside the gene matches. The CDR3 is CASSRGTGVYPGELFF. Here the CDR3 DNA reads TGCGCCAGCAGCCGAGGGACAGGGGTTTATCCCGGGGAGCTGTTTTTT.

This clonotype ranks as medium-sized. The rearrangement uses TRBV12-3 or TRBV12-4 and TRBJ1-2; 7 nucleotides agree with TRBD1. The CDR3 runs 13 residues. Trimming removed 7 bases from V and 7 bases from J; junction bases left unmatched: 9. The CDR3 coding sequence is TGTGCCAGCACCCTGGAGGGGGCGCTTGGCTACACCTTC. Protein sequence: CASTLEGALGYTF.

This clonotype was picked up many times. The rearrangement uses TRBV3-1 and TRBJ1-4; D possibly corresponds to TRBD1 (5 bases). V gave up 4 bases and J gave up 7 bases, with 10 bases separating them. Germline assignment: CDR1 LGHDT and CDR2 YNNKEL (reference sequence). This CDR3 spans 13 amino acids. The CDR3 DNA sequence: TGTGCCAGCAGCCTCCAGGGCAGTGAAAAACTGTTTTTT. It encodes CASSLQGSEKLFF.

This clonotype was counted ten times or more. The rearrangement joins TRBV7-8 to TRBJ2-5, with 10 bases aligning to TRBD2. This CDR3 is built from 16 residues. J gave up 4 bases and V 1 base, and 6 bases lay outside the gene matches. Germline V CDR1 and CDR2: SGHVS, FQNEAQ. CDR3 nucleotides: TGTGCCAGCAGCTTAGTGTCTCCTAGCGGGGGAGAGACCCAGTACTTC. Amino acid sequence: CASSLVSPSGGETQYF.

Judged by abundance, this clonotype is medium-sized. The chain recombines TRBV7-9 with TRBJ2-5, with D possibly TRBD1 on 7 matching bases. Germline values: CDR1 SEHNR, CDR2 FQNEAQ (reference sequence). V was shortened by 6 bases and J by 5 bases, with 13 bases between the two germline ends. The CDR3 is 13 amino acids. CDR3: CASRLQGRETQYF. The CDR3 region has the DNA TGTGCCAGCAGACTACAGGGGAGGGAGACCCAGTACTTC.

Relative to its sample, this clonotype is medium-sized. This chain links TRBV10-3 with TRBJ1-1, with a tentative D call TRBD1 (5 bases). The CDR3 totals 13 residues. Germline CDR1 and CDR2: ENHRY and SYGVKD. Between the trimmed V and J ends, which lost 6 bases and 3 bases, there was a span of 11 bases. CDR3 in amino acids: CAIRGRQDTEAFF. The CDR3 region has the DNA TGTGCCATCAGGGGGCGCCAAGACACTGAAGCTTTCTTT.

By share of the sample, this clonotype is hyperexpanded. The V and J genes are TRBV18 and TRBJ1-1; TRBD1 might be the D (5 bases). Germline V gene lookup returns CDR1 KGHSH and CDR2 LQKENI. The length of the CDR3 is 13 residues. Trimming took off 2 bases at V and 5 bases at J, with 9 bases between the two ends. CDR3 sequence: CASSPGGETEAFF. CDR3 bases: TGTGCCAGCTCACCAGGGGGTGAAACTGAAGCTTTCTTT.